This is a list of T cell receptor beta chains from one sample in a study of T cell responses to AZD1222 COVID-19 vaccine. TCRdb keeps only in-frame clones here, not all; method: immunoSEQ multiplex PCR. The table includes 110,000 or so clones, 88% detected once. This specimen consisted of peripheral blood, obtained 28 days after the second AZD1222 dose. These receptors all come from an adult who received the AZD1222 COVID-19 vaccine. Each CDR3 is given with its conserved first and last residue. D genes are given only for firm matches. The size of a clone is reported for some rows only, either as once, few or many, or as a class for expanded clones.

size | J | D | V | DNA | CDR3
. | TRBJ1-3 | . | TRBV7-2 | TGTGCCAGCAGCTTAGGGGGCATTGGAAACACCATATATTTT | CASSLGGIGNTIYF
. | TRBJ1-5 | . | TRBV19 | TGTGCCAGTAGTATATCCGGACAGAGCAATCAGCCCCAGCATTTT | CASSISGQSNQPQHF
. | TRBJ2-7 | . | TRBV6-6 | TGTGCCAGCAGTCCCGGGACATCAGATTACGAGCAGTACTTC | CASSPGTSDYEQYF
. | TRBJ2-7 | . | TRBV25-1 | TGTGCCAGCAGTGAGCGGACGGGTTACGAGCAGTACTTC | CASSERTGYEQYF
. | TRBJ2-7 | TRBD2 | TRBV14 | TGTGCCAGCAGCCAATACTTCGGCGGGGGGAGCGAGCAGTACTTC | CASSQYFGGGSEQYF
. | TRBJ1-5 | . | TRBV29-1 | TGCAGCGTTGGGGGCGAGGGTCAGCCCCAGCATTTT | CSVGGEGQPQHF
. | TRBJ1-1 | . | TRBV5-1 | TGCGCCAGCAGCTTGGCCGGGGGGATGAACACTGAAGCTTTCTTT | CASSLAGGMNTEAFF
. | TRBJ2-1 | TRBD2 | TRBV28 | TGTGCCAGCAGTTGGGGACTAGTCTATGAGCAGTTCTTC | CASSWGLVYEQFF
. | TRBJ2-7 | . | TRBV5-4 | TGTGCCAGCAGCCAAGTCACGTGGGGGGCGGCCTACGAGCAGTACTTC | CASSQVTWGAAYEQYF
. | TRBJ2-1 | TRBD2 | TRBV7-9 | TGTGCCAGCAGCCCCTGGGGCAGCGGGACGAATAATGAGCAGTTCTTC | CASSPWGSGTNNEQFF
. | TRBJ2-6 | . | TRBV5-1 | TGCGCCAGCAGCAACGACGGGTCTGGGGCCAACGTCCTGACTTTC | CASSNDGSGANVLTF
. | TRBJ2-1 | . | TRBV18 | TGTGCCAGCTCACCCTCGCCTAGCGAATACTACAATGAGCAGTTCTTC | CASSPSPSEYYNEQFF
. | TRBJ2-5 | . | TRBV4-2 | TGTGCCAGCAGCCCCCCTGGGGACCAAGAGACCCAGTACTTC | CASSPPGDQETQYF
. | TRBJ1-3 | . | TRBV21-1 | TGTGCCAGCAGCAACCCACGGCCGGGAAACACCATATATTTT | CASSNPRPGNTIYF
. | TRBJ1-4 | . | TRBV4-1 | TGCGCCAGCAGCCAAGAATTGTCAGGGTGGCGGAAACTGTTTTTT | CASSQELSGWRKLFF
. | TRBJ1-2 | TRBD1 | TRBV4-2 | TGTGCCAGCAGCCAGTCGGGACAGGGTAACTATGGCTACACCTTC | CASSQSGQGNYGYTF
. | TRBJ2-7 | . | TRBV27 | TGTGCCAGCAGTTCTCCGGGCGGCAATCGGCAGTACTTC | CASSSPGGNRQYF
. | TRBJ2-5 | TRBD2 | TRBV5-6 | TGTGCCAGCAGCCGCGGGAGGGCCTCAGAGACCCAGTACTTC | CASSRGRASETQYF
. | TRBJ1-2 | . | TRBV7-2 | TGTGCCAGCAGCTCCCTCGACGGTTTGGGCGGCTACACCTTC | CASSSLDGLGGYTF
. | TRBJ1-1 | . | TRBV11-2 | TGTGCCAGCAGCTTAGCGGCAGCAAACACTGAAGCTTTCTTT | CASSLAAANTEAFF
. | TRBJ2-1 | . | TRBV10-3 | TGTGCCATCAGTCGGACTGGGGATGAGCAGTTCTTC | CAISRTGDEQFF
. | TRBJ2-7 | TRBD1 | TRBV18 | TGTGCCAGCTCACCACCGTTAGGACAGGGGAACATCGAGCAGTACTTC | CASSPPLGQGNIEQYF
. | TRBJ1-4 | . | TRBV7-9 | TGTGCCAGCAGCTCTCCACCCGTTGAAAAACTGTTTTTT | CASSSPPVEKLFF
. | TRBJ2-7 | . | TRBV6-5 | TGTGCCAGCAGTTACGGGTTTGGCAAATCCTACGAGCAGTACTTC | CASSYGFGKSYEQYF
. | TRBJ1-2 | TRBD1 | TRBV5-5 | TGTGCCAGCAGCCAAGGGACAGGGTATGGCTACACCTTC | CASSQGTGYGYTF
. | TRBJ1-1 | TRBD1 | TRBV6-5 | TGTGCCAGCAGAGACAGGGGGTTCGGCACTGAAGCTTTCTTT | CASRDRGFGTEAFF
. | TRBJ2-5 | TRBD1 | TRBV2 | TGTGCCAGCAGAGTCGGGACAGTCCCAGAGACCCAGTACTTC | CASRVGTVPETQYF
. | TRBJ2-3 | . | TRBV11-3 | TGTGCCAGCAGCTTAGCAGGGAGCGGCACAGATACGCAGTATTTT | CASSLAGSGTDTQYF
. | TRBJ1-4 | . | TRBV2 | TGTGCCAGCAGTGTAGGGGGGGCCGGACGAAAACTGTTTTTT | CASSVGGAGRKLFF
. | TRBJ1-2 | . | TRBV7-3 | TGTGCCAGCAGCGACCAGCCGGGAGATGGCTACACCTTC | CASSDQPGDGYTF
. | TRBJ2-1 | . | TRBV7-8 | TGTGCCAGCAGCTTAGAGGTTGGCAGTTCATTCTACAATGAGCAGTTCTTC | CASSLEVGSSFYNEQFF
. | TRBJ1-3 | . | TRBV29-1 | TGCAGCGTTGAGGTGGGTTTGGCTGGAAACACCATATATTTT | CSVEVGLAGNTIYF
. | TRBJ1-5 | . | TRBV18 | TGTGCCAGCTCAGCGGGATCACAGGGAGGACAGCCCCAGCATTTT | CASSAGSQGGQPQHF
. | TRBJ2-3 | . | TRBV7-3 | TGTGCCAGCAGCTTTAGGGCGGCAGTTAGCACAGATACGCAGTATTTT | CASSFRAAVSTDTQYF
. | TRBJ1-1 | . | TRBV28 | TGTGCCAGCAGGAACCAAGTAACCGGGCAGCGGCACACTGAAGCTTTCTTT | CASRNQVTGQRHTEAFF
. | TRBJ1-4 | . | TRBV20-1 | TGCAGTGCTAGAGGGCCGACTCGACTGTTTTTT | CSARGPTRLFF
once | TRBJ1-2 | . | TRBV28 | TGTGCCAGCAGTTCGGGGCAGGCCAACTATGGCTACACCTTC | CASSSGQANYGYTF
. | TRBJ2-5 | . | TRBV7-2 | TGTGCCAGCAGCTTAGCTGGCAGCCAAGAGACCCAGTACTTC | CASSLAGSQETQYF
. | TRBJ2-2 | . | TRBV6-5 | TGTGCCAGCAGTTTAGAGACAGGAGGGAACACCGGGGAGCTGTTTTTT | CASSLETGGNTGELFF
. | TRBJ2-7 | TRBD1 | TRBV6-5 | TGTGCCAGCACCGGGACAGGGGCCTACGAGCAGTACTTC | CASTGTGAYEQYF
once | TRBJ1-2 | . | TRBV10-3 | TGTGCCATCCTCGACAGGAACTATGGCTACACCTTC | CAILDRNYGYTF
once | TRBJ1-2 | . | TRBV25-1 | TGTGCCAGCAGTGAACGTCATTCGGGAAGGGAGAACTATGGCTACACCTTC | CASSERHSGRENYGYTF
once | TRBJ2-5 | TRBD1 | TRBV30 | TGTGCCTGGACCTCGGGACAGCAAGAGACCCAGTACTTC | CAWTSGQQETQYF
few | TRBJ1-5 | TRBD1 | TRBV12-3/TRBV12-4 | TGTGCCAGCAGTCCGGACAGGGAAGCCCAGCATTTT | CASSPDREAQHF
. | TRBJ1-1 | TRBD1 | TRBV28 | TGTGCCAGCAGACGACAGGGCCCCACTGAAGCTTTCTTT | CASRRQGPTEAFF
. | TRBJ2-6 | . | TRBV4-3 | TGCGCCAGCAGCCAAGCTGCAACTGGGGCCAACGTCCTGACTTTC | CASSQAATGANVLTF